This TCR beta chain was captured by sequencing in a study of identical twins' blood T cells. This clonotype showed up just a few times. An end of the junction differs from the germline gene, which may be a read error. TCRdb re-derived calls from the 5' RACE reads in MiXCR, one entry per CDR3 protein. Of 350,000 to 450,000 distinct CDR3 sequences listed, 28% are singletons. The sequenced sample was PBMCs. This TCR was recovered from a woman between 18 and 50 years old in good health.

The CDR3 is CASSSFSGIYNEQFF. The CDR3 DNA sequence: TGTGCCAGCAGCTCATTTAGCGGGATCTACAATGAGCAGTTCTTT. This rearrangement joins TRBV7-2 to TRBJ2-1; 8 bases line up with TRBD2. The germline V gene has CDR1 SGHTA and CDR2 FQGNSA. The length of the CDR3 is 15 residues.